This T cell receptor beta chain was sequenced for a study of T cell responses to AZD1222 COVID-19 vaccine. Whole-study findings and limits: Baseline seropositives among AZD1222 recipients totaled only five or six. Spike-specific TCRs gained breadth and depth after people received two AZD1222 doses. Nearly half of the spike-specific TCRs reportedly recognize variant regions that carry no mutations.

Comments on this clone: Its antigen is unknown.

Here immunoSEQ multiplex PCR was the method, and the copy in TCRdb shows in-frame clones only, minus some. This table has more than 90,000 clones, around 83% appearing once. Germline CDR1 LNHDA, CDR2 SQIVND (reference sequence). The CDR3 is made up of 14 amino acids. Between the trimmed V and J ends, which lost 7 bases and 0 bases, there was a span of 10 bases. The rearrangement joins TRBV19 to TRBJ2-1; no definite D call. The starting material was peripheral blood, obtained 28 days after the second AZD1222 dose. The TCR was taken from an adult who received the AZD1222 COVID-19 vaccine. This chain's CDR3 is CASMVDTSYNEQFF. The CDR3 nucleotides are TGTGCCAGTATGGTAGATACCTCCTACAATGAGCAGTTCTTC.